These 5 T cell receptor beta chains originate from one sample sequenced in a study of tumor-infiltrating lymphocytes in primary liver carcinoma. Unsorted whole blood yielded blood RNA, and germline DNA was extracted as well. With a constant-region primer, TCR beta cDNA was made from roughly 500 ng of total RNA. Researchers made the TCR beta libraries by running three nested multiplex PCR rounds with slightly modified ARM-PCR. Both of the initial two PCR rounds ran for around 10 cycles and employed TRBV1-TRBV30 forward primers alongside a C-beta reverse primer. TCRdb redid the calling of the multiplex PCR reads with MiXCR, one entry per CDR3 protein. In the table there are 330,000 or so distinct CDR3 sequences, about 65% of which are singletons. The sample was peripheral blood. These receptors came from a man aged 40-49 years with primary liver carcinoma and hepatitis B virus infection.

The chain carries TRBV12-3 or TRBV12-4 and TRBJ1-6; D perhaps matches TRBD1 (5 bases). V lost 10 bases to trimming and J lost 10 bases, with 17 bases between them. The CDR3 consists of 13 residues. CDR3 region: CANRTTWWSPLHF. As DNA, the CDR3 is TGTGCCAACAGGACGACATGGTGGTCACCCCTCCACTTT.

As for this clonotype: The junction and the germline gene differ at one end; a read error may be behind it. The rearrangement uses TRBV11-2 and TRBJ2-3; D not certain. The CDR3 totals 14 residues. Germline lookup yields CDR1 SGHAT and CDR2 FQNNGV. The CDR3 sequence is CASSLESWVDTQYF. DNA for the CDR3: TGTGCCAGCAGCTTAGAGTCGTGGGTAGATACACAGTATTTT.

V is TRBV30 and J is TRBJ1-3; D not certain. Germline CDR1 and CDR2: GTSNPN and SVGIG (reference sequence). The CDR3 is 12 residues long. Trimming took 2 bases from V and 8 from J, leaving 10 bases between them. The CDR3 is CAWSRFSYTIYF. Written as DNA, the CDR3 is TGTGCCTGGAGTCGATTTAGCTACACCATATATTTT. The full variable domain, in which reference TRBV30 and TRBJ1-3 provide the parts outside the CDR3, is SQTIHQWPATLVQPVGSPLSLECTVEGTSNPNLYWYRQAAGRGLQLLFYSVGIGQISSEVPQNLSASRPQDRQFILSSKKLLLSDSGFYLCAWSRFSYTIYFGEGSWLTVV.

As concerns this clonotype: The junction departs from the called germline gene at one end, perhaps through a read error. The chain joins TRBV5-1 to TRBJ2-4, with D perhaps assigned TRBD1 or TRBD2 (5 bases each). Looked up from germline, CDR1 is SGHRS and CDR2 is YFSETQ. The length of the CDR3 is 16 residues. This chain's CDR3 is CASSFGAGGGKSIQYF. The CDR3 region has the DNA TGCGCCAGCAGCTTCGGGGCGGGTGGAGGAAAAAGCATTCAGTACTTC.

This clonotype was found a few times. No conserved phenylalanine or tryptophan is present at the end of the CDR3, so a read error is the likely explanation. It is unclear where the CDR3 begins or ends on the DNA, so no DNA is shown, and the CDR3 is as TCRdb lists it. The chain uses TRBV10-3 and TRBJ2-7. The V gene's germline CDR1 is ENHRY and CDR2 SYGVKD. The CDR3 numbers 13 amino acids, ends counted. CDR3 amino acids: CAIRSMSSYEQYI.